The clone carrying this T cell receptor beta chain came up many times. Its antigen is unknown. The ends lost 5 bases at V and 5 bases at J; junction bases unmatched: 13. CDR1 is MDHEN, CDR2 SYDVKM, per germline. The CDR3 runs 16 residues. General study points: In terms of TCR gene usage, tumor memory CD4+ T cells clustered together with blood and lymph node memory CD4+ cells, as well as with lymph node naive CD4+ cells.

CD25-based Treg depletion was applied to purified naive CD4+ T cells. Constant-region reverse primers amplified full-length variable regions, followed by semi-nested Nested Universal Primer A PCR. One entry per CDR3 protein results from TCRdb running MiXCR on the 5' RACE reads. Seen here are 30,000 to 40,000 distinct CDR3 sequences, roughly 24% observed once, and the top ten hold less than 4%. Sequencing used naive CD4+ T cells sorted from a lymph node. Subset: naive CD4+ T cells, CD4+CD45RA+CD25-. This receptor was identified in a female donor with breast cancer. V is TRBV28 and J is TRBJ2-5, with 8 bases aligning to TRBD2. The CDR3 loop is CASSPAPSGRLETQYF. CDR3 nucleotide sequence: TGTGCCAGCAGTCCAGCCCCTAGCGGGCGCCTTGAGACCCAGTACTTC.